The 18 T cell receptor beta chains below come from one sample, sequenced in a study of Graves' ophthalmopathy and Graves' hyperthyroidism. RNA transcripts were the template, and TCR beta CDR3 regions were amplified from them. The first round was an RT-PCR with HTBI primers, and the second round was a multiplex PCR. TCRdb ran MiXCR on the multiplex PCR reads and lists one entry per CDR3 protein. The repertoire includes 660,000 or so distinct CDR3 sequences, about 38% of them detected once, and 3% to 3.5% sits in the top ten. Sequencing used peripheral blood. Receptors originate from an adult man with Graves' ophthalmopathy.

There are many counts of this clonotype. The chain combines TRBV19 with TRBJ2-7; TRBD1 agrees at 10 bases. Unmatched junction bases numbered 9, after V lost 6 bases and J lost 7 bases. Per germline, CDR1 LNHDA and CDR2 SQIVND (reference sequence). This CDR3 is 14 amino acids long. Written as DNA, the CDR3 is TGTGCCAGTAGGCCGGGACAGGGGATAGGGGAGCAGTACTTC. Translation gives CASRPGQGIGEQYF.

This clonotype appeared many times. The rearrangement uses TRBV12-3 or TRBV12-4 and TRBJ2-7; TRBD1 aligns across 8 bases. The CDR3 runs 13 residues. V shed 7 bases and J 1 base; nucleotides not matched to a gene: 3. The CDR3, as DNA: TGTGCCAGCATCCACAGGGGGTCCTACGAGCAGTACTTC. Translation gives CASIHRGSYEQYF.

In this sample, this clonotype turned up many times. The rearrangement uses TRBV20-1 and TRBJ2-7; the D is unclear. V was cut by 3 bases and J by 3 bases, with 12 bases left in between. This CDR3 is built from 13 residues. The germline CDR1 and CDR2 sequences are DFQATT and SNEGSKA (reference sequence). The CDR3 nucleotides are TGCAGTGCTAGGTTAGGGTCTAGCTACGAGCAGTACTTC. Protein: CSARLGSSYEQYF.

Ten or more counts support this clonotype. This chain connects TRBV7-2 to TRBJ1-5; the match to TRBD1 covers 9 bases. CDR3 length: 14 amino acids. From germline, CDR1 is SGHTA and CDR2 FQGNSA. V was clipped by 4 bases and J by 7 bases; unmatched bases: 5. Here the CDR3 reads CASSSRQGEQPQHF. The CDR3 bases are TGTGCCAGCAGCTCGAGACAGGGGGAACAGCCCCAGCATTTT.

This clonotype was observed many times. The chain joins TRBV10-2 to TRBJ2-7, with no clear D. Germline V gives CDR1 WSHSY, CDR2 SAAADI. CDR3 length: 13 residues. V lost 2 bases and J 5 bases, leaving 10 bases between the germline ends. CDR3 coding DNA: TGCGCCAGCAGTGAGGGTACCCGTCACGAGCAGTACTTC. As protein: CASSEGTRHEQYF.

This clonotype is a singleton in its sample. The V and J genes are TRBV12-3 or TRBV12-4 and TRBJ1-1; D remains unclear. This CDR3 contains 12 residues. The V and J ends lost 6 bases and 5 bases respectively, with 10 bases between them. For the CDR3, the DNA is TGTGCCAGCAGAACGGACGGAACTGAAGCTTTCTTT. The encoded protein is CASRTDGTEAFF.

This clonotype was recorded many times. This chain joins TRBV10-2 and TRBJ1-2; a weak D match, TRBD1 (5 bases). Trimming cost V 6 bases and J 4 bases, with 12 bases left between them. Germline V gene sequence: CDR1 WSHSY, CDR2 SAAADI. The CDR3 sequence is 13 residues long. The CDR3 protein is CASRGEGVYGYTF. The CDR3 region has the DNA TGCGCCAGCAGGGGGGAGGGTGTCTATGGCTACACCTTC.

This clonotype was seen ten or more times. V gene TRBV7-9 combines with J gene TRBJ2-5; D not resolved. V lost 5 bases and J lost 0, with 7 bases in between. This CDR3 has 13 amino acids. From germline, CDR1 is SEHNR and CDR2 FQNEAQ (reference sequence). CDR3 residues: CASSPQDQETQYF. The CDR3 DNA follows: TGTGCCAGCAGCCCCCAGGACCAAGAGACCCAGTACTTC.

This clonotype was counted ten times or more. The J gene is TRBJ1-3, the V gene TRBV6-5; D gene unclear. Germline V gene data show CDR1 as MNHEY and CDR2 as SVGAGI. V dropped 2 bases and J dropped 4 bases, with 12 bases sitting between them. The CDR3 runs to 15 residues. DNA for the CDR3: TGTGCCAGCAGTTACGGCCCGGAGGACGGAAACACCATATATTTT. It yields the protein CASSYGPEDGNTIYF.

V usage is TRBV2 and J usage is TRBJ1-3; D is perhaps TRBD1 (6 bases). The V gene's germline CDR1 is SNHLY and CDR2 FYNNEI. The CDR3 has 12 residues. The V and J ends lost 7 bases and 7 bases respectively, with 11 bases between them. CDR3 in amino acids: CASNVQGNTIYF. In nucleotides, the CDR3 is TGTGCCAGCAATGTGCAGGGGAACACCATATATTTT.

This clonotype appeared many times. The chain uses TRBV7-3 and TRBJ2-6; D could derive from TRBD1 or TRBD2 (5 bases each). Germline V CDR1 and CDR2: SGHTA, FQGTGA. There are 14 residues in the CDR3. CDR3 in amino acids: CGSGRVSGANVLTF. CDR3 bases: TGTGGGAGCGGCAGGGTCTCTGGGGCCAACGTCCTGACTTTC.

The rearrangement links TRBV27 to TRBJ2-6; D is perhaps TRBD1 (5 bases). The CDR3 spans 13 residues. V gave up 5 bases and J gave up 9 bases, with 11 bases separating them. Germline CDR1 and CDR2: MNHEY and SMNVEV (reference sequence). CDR3 DNA: TGTGCCAGCAGTACCGACAGAGGCAACGTCCTGACTTTC. Amino acid sequence: CASSTDRGNVLTF.

This clonotype was found many times. The gene calls are TRBV7-9 and TRBJ2-7; 9 positions match TRBD1. The CDR3 has 14 amino acids. Germline V gene lookup returns CDR1 SEHNR and CDR2 FQNEAQ (reference sequence). J was trimmed by 1 base and V by 5 bases; bases with no gene match: 3. CDR3: CASSAGTGSYEQYF. The CDR3 DNA reads as TGTGCCAGCAGCGCCGGGACAGGGTCCTACGAGCAGTACTTC. Full variable domain (outside the CDR3, taken from reference TRBV7-9 and TRBJ2-7): DTGVSQNPRHKITKRGQNVTFRCDPISEHNRLYWYRQTLGQGPEFLTYFQNEAQLEKSRLLSDRFSAERPKGSFSTLEIQRTEQGDSAMYLCASSAGTGSYEQYFGPGTRLTVT.

Regarding this clonotype: A much larger clonotype is one base distant, so this may be a read error. The chain combines TRBV7-2 with TRBJ2-7; D possibly uses TRBD1 or TRBD2 (5 bases each). Trimming removed 5 bases from V and 3 bases from J, with 11 bases in between. This CDR3 has 13 amino acids. CDR1 is SGHTA and CDR2 is FQGNSA in the germline V gene. CDR3 sequence: CASSRDDHYEQYF. The CDR3 nucleotides read TGTGCCAGCAGCCGGGACGATCACTACGAGCAGTACTTC.

This rearrangement joins TRBV7-2 to TRBJ1-3; D is possibly TRBD1 (6 bases). The V and J ends lost 5 bases and 7 bases respectively, with 21 bases between them. Germline CDR1 SGHTA, CDR2 FQGNSA. This CDR3 is 16 amino acids long. The CDR3 is CASSQGGTGFFNTIYF. In nucleotides, the CDR3 is TGTGCCAGCAGCCAGGGAGGCACAGGGTTCTTTAACACCATATATTTT.

The chain uses TRBV12-3 or TRBV12-4 and TRBJ1-3; the match to TRBD1 covers 7 bases. After removal of 10 bases from V and 0 bases from J, the junction contained 18 bases not matched to a gene. The CDR3 has 18 amino acids. CDR3 DNA: TGTGCCACCCATGCCGGAATGGGACAGCCTAGCTCTGGAAACACCATATATTTT. Protein: CATHAGMGQPSSGNTIYF.

This clonotype was seen a handful of times. The J gene is TRBJ1-5, the V gene TRBV5-1, with unresolved D. V gave up 1 base and J gave up 4 bases, with 9 bases separating them. The germline gives CDR1 SGHRS, CDR2 YFSETQ. The CDR3 spans 14 residues. CDR3 in DNA: TGCGCCAGCAGCTTGTGGGGTACTAATCAGCCCCAGCATTTT. Protein product: CASSLWGTNQPQHF.

Remarks on this clonotype: An end of the junction does not agree with germline; a read error may underlie this. The chain is built from TRBV5-1 and TRBJ1-6; no clear D. Germline V CDR1 and CDR2: SGHRS, YFSETQ. This CDR3 spans 15 amino acids. DNA for the CDR3: TGTGCCAGTAGTATATGGACCTCCTATAATTCACCCCTCCACTTT. As protein: CASSIWTSYNSPLHF.